Below, 19 T cell receptor beta chains from the same sample are listed, as sequenced in a study of blood T cell repertoires in COVID-19. Profiled with immunoSEQ multiplex PCR; TCRdb holds only in-frame clones, not every one. The table records 310,000 or so clones, roughly 87% of them present only once. Sequenced: peripheral blood. The receptors come from a man aged 25 to 45 with COVID-19, enrolled during active disease.

V usage is TRBV6-5 and J usage is TRBJ2-5; D is unclear. CDR3 length equals 13 residues. The germline CDR1 and CDR2 sequences are MNHEY and SVGAGI. Trimming shortened V by 2 bases and J by 2 bases, and 6 bases separated the two germline ends. Here the CDR3 reads CASSYNSQETQYF. The CDR3 DNA reads TGTGCCAGCAGTTACAATTCACAAGAGACCCAGTACTTC.

In its sample, this clone was seen once. The chain carries TRBV18 and TRBJ2-7; D is possibly TRBD2 (6 bases). This CDR3 region has 17 residues. V lost 3 bases and J 3 bases, leaving 21 bases between the germline ends. CDR1 and CDR2 (germline): KGHSH, LQKENI. The DNA for the CDR3 is TGTGCCAGCTCACCTGGAAGTTGGCAGGGAGGAATCTACGAGCAGTACTTC. As protein: CASSPGSWQGGIYEQYF.

The CDR3 nucleotides read TGTGCCAGCAGCCAAGATTGGGCCGTCGTCACTGAAGCTTTCTTT. Amino acids: CASSQDWAVVTEAFF. The rearrangement links TRBV14 to TRBJ1-1; D uncertain. V was pared by 0 bases and J by 4 bases, with 12 bases between. Per the germline V gene, CDR1 is SGHDN and CDR2 is FVKESK. The CDR3 is made up of 15 amino acids.

The chain combines TRBV9 with TRBJ2-2; 10 bases are shared with TRBD2. The CDR3 sequence is 17 residues long. The germline V gene has CDR1 SGDLS and CDR2 YYNGEE. J lost 6 bases, V lost 4 bases, and 12 bases had no gene match. The CDR3 DNA is TGTGCCAGCAGCACCTTTGGGCGGAGCGGGGGGGCCGGGGAGCTGTTTTTT. The encoded protein is CASSTFGRSGGAGELFF.

This clone was seen a few times. The junction shows a germline mismatch at one end, possibly a read error. The V call is TRBV4-2, the J call TRBJ2-3; D perhaps matches TRBD2 (5 bases). The length of the CDR3 is 9 residues. Germline CDR1 and CDR2: LGHNA and YNFKEQ. The CDR3 DNA reads TGTGCCAGCAGCCACGAACCGGGGTTT. This sequence encodes CASSHEPGF.

The V gene is TRBV7-6, the J gene TRBJ1-6, with D maybe TRBD1 (6 bases). V was cut by 6 bases and J by 6 bases, with 15 bases left in between. Germline values: CDR1 SGHVS, CDR2 FNYEAQ. The CDR3 contains 15 residues. The CDR3 DNA sequence: TGTGCCAGCAGGAAGCCGGGGGGCCCTAATTCACCCCTCCACTTT. As protein: CASRKPGGPNSPLHF.

This rearrangement joins TRBV14 to TRBJ2-1; TRBD1 agrees at 7 bases. Trimming cost V 0 bases and J 4 bases; bases outside gene matches: 6. The CDR3 is 16 residues long. Germline V gene sequence: CDR1 SGHDN, CDR2 FVKESK. CDR3 amino acids: CASSQDSRTGYNEQFF. The CDR3 DNA reads as TGTGCCAGCAGCCAAGATAGTAGGACAGGTTACAATGAGCAGTTCTTC.

As to this clone: One junction end does not reproduce the germline sequence, and a read error may be involved. V gene TRBV28 combines with J gene TRBJ2-5, with D perhaps TRBD2 (5 bases). Germline loops: CDR1 MDHEN, CDR2 SYDVKM. The CDR3 covers 16 residues. The CDR3 coding sequence is TGTGCCAGCAGTTTTTTAGCGCAACCCTTCCAAGGGACCCAGTACTTC. Its translation: CASSFLAQPFQGTQYF.

This chain connects TRBV7-9 to TRBJ2-7; 7 bases match TRBD1. Germline lookup yields CDR1 SEHNR and CDR2 FQNEAQ (reference sequence). After removal of 4 bases from V and 4 bases from J, the junction contained 1 base not matched to a gene. The CDR3 has 12 residues. The CDR3 here is CASSSDRYEQYF. Written as DNA, the CDR3 is TGTGCCAGCAGCTCGGACAGGTACGAGCAGTACTTC.

The rearrangement links TRBV3-1 (or the pseudogene TRBV3-2) to TRBJ1-1; D is possibly TRBD1 (6 bases). CDR3 length equals 15 residues. The V end lost 8 bases, the J end lost 0 bases, and 16 bases lay between the germline ends. CDR1 LGHDT and CDR2 YNNKEL come from the germline V gene (reference sequence). CDR3 sequence reads: CASLLRGQMNTEAFF. CDR3 bases: TGTGCCAGCCTTCTGAGGGGACAAATGAACACTGAAGCTTTCTTT.

This clone was seen just once. V is TRBV27 and J is TRBJ2-7; TRBD2 might be the D (6 bases). The CDR3 is 18 amino acids. The germline gives CDR1 MNHEY, CDR2 SMNVEV (reference sequence). The V and J ends lost 2 bases and 0 bases respectively, with 20 bases between them. CDR3 loop: CASSLRSSGLRNSYEQYF. For the CDR3, the DNA is TGTGCCAGCAGTTTAAGGTCTTCGGGACTTCGAAACTCCTACGAGCAGTACTTC.

The V call is TRBV5-1, the J call TRBJ2-6, with 8 nucleotides matching TRBD1. CDR3 length: 16 residues. Germline V gene data show CDR1 as SGHRS and CDR2 as YFSETQ. V was pared by 7 bases and J by 2 bases, with 8 bases of the junction left unmatched. In DNA form, the CDR3 reads TGCGCCAGCTGCCGGGACAGGCCTGCTGGGGCCAACGTCCTGACTTTC. Encoded protein: CASCRDRPAGANVLTF.

The chain uses TRBV2 and TRBJ2-1, with 7 bases lining up with TRBD2. This CDR3 has 14 amino acids. J was trimmed by 1 base and V by 8 bases; bases with no gene match: 5. The V gene's germline CDR1 is SNHLY and CDR2 FYNNEI. The CDR3 is CASVSGVSYNEQFF. In DNA form, the CDR3 reads TGTGCCAGCGTAAGCGGGGTATCCTACAATGAGCAGTTCTTC.

The genes are TRBV12-3 or TRBV12-4 and TRBJ1-3; D is unclear. V lost 3 bases and J 5 bases, leaving 2 bases between the germline ends. The CDR3 extends over 11 amino acids. The chain's CDR3 is CASSFRNTIYF. CDR3 DNA sequence: TGTGCCAGCAGTTTTAGAAACACCATATATTTT.

The V call is TRBV19, the J call TRBJ1-5; D is possibly TRBD1 (6 bases). The length of the CDR3 is 15 residues. Trimming removed 2 bases at V and 3 bases at J, with 11 bases between. In germline, CDR1 is LNHDA, CDR2 SQIVND (reference sequence). In DNA form, the CDR3 reads TGTGCCAGTAGTATAAGACAGGCGTACAATCAGCCCCAGCATTTT. It codes for CASSIRQAYNQPQHF.

The CDR3 protein is CAWREPSGGHNEQFF. CDR3 bases: TGTGCCTGGAGAGAACCTAGCGGGGGCCACAATGAGCAGTTCTTC. The chain carries TRBV30 and TRBJ2-1; 10 bases align to TRBD2. CDR3 size: 15 residues. With V trimmed by 3 bases and J by 5 bases, 7 bases remained unmatched. From germline, CDR1 is GTSNPN and CDR2 SVGIG (reference sequence).

The chain couples TRBV6-5 to TRBJ2-3; TRBD1 is a possible D gene (5 bases). CDR3 length equals 14 residues. Germline V gene data show CDR1 as MNHEY and CDR2 as SVGAGI. V lost 4 bases and J 0 bases, leaving 8 bases between the germline ends. CDR3 nucleotide sequence: TGTGCCAGCAGTTCGACAGCGAGCACAGATACGCAGTATTTT. Residues: CASSSTASTDTQYF.

The rearrangement joins TRBV11-2 to TRBJ2-1; D is uncertain. With 0 bases removed from V and 10 bases from J, the gap between germline ends came to 13 bases. This CDR3 is built from 14 residues. Germline CDR1 and CDR2: SGHAT and FQNNGV. The CDR3 sequence: CASSLDSLTGEQFF. CDR3 DNA sequence: TGTGCCAGCAGCTTAGATAGTTTGACTGGCGAGCAGTTCTTC.

In its sample, this clone was seen once. The rearrangement joins TRBV5-8 to TRBJ2-7; TRBD2 might be the D (7 bases). The CDR3 extends over 14 amino acids. CDR1 is SGHTS, CDR2 YDEGEE, per germline. V was shortened by 2 bases and J by 2 bases, with 11 bases between the two germline ends. The CDR3 is CASSFREGAYEQYF. CDR3 sequence (DNA): TGTGCCAGCAGCTTTAGGGAGGGGGCCTACGAGCAGTACTTC.